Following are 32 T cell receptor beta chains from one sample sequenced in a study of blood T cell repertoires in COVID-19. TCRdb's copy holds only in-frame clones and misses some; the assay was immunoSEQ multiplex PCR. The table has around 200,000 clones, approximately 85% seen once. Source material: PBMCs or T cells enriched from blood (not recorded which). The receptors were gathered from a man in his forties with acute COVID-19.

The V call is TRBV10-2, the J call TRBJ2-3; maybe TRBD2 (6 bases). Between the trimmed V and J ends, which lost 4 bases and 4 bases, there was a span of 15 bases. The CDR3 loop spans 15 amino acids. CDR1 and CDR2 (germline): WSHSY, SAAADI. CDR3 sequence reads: CASSVIGSPPDTQYF. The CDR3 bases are TGCGCCAGCAGTGTAATCGGGAGCCCTCCAGATACGCAGTATTTT.

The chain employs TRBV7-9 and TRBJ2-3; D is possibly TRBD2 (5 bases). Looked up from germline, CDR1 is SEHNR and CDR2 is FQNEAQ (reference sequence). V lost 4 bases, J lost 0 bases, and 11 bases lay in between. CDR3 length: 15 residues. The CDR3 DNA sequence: TGTGCCAGCAGCTCCCCAGGCGGGAGCACAGATACGCAGTATTTT. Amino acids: CASSSPGGSTDTQYF.

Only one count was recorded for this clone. The CDR3 nucleotides read TGTGCCAGCAGTGACAGACAAGAGACCCAGTACTTC. Its translation: CASSDRQETQYF. The rearrangement uses TRBV6-1 and TRBJ2-5; D not certain. The length of the CDR3 is 12 residues. V lost 3 bases to trimming and J lost 2 bases, with 4 bases between them. Germline-derived CDR1 and CDR2 are MNHNS and SASEGT.

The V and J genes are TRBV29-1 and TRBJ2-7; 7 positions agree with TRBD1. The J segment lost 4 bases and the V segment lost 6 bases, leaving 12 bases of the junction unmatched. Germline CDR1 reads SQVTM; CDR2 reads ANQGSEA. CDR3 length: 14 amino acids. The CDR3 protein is CSVTGLGVGYEQYF. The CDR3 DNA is TGCAGCGTGACAGGGTTGGGTGTGGGGTACGAGCAGTACTTC.

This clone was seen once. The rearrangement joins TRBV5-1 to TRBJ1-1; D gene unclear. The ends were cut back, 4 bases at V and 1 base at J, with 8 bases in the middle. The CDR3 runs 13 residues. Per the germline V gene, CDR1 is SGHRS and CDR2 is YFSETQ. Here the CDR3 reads CASSLDKNTEAFF. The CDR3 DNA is TGCGCCAGCAGCCTGGATAAGAACACTGAAGCTTTCTTT.

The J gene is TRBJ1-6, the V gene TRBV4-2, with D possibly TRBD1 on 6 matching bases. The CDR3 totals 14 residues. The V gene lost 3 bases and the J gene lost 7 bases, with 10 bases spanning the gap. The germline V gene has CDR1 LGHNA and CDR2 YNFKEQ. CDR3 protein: CASSHRDRNSPLHF. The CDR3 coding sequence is TGTGCCAGCAGCCATCGTGACAGGAATTCACCCCTCCACTTT.

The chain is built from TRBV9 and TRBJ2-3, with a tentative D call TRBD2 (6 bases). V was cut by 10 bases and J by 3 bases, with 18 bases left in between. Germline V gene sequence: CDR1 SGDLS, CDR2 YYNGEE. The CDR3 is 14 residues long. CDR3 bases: TGTGCCTCTCAGGAGGTGGGGGGAACAGATACGCAGTATTTT. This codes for CASQEVGGTDTQYF.

The CDR3 DNA sequence: TGTGCCAGTAGTATGCTCCTTAGGACAGCGAACACTGAAGCTTTCTTT. It codes for CASSMLLRTANTEAFF. This chain uses TRBV19 with TRBJ1-1, with D perhaps TRBD1 (6 bases). Trimming left V 3 bases short and J 1 base short, with 15 bases between. Per the germline V gene, CDR1 is LNHDA and CDR2 is SQIVND (reference sequence). The CDR3 is 16 residues long.

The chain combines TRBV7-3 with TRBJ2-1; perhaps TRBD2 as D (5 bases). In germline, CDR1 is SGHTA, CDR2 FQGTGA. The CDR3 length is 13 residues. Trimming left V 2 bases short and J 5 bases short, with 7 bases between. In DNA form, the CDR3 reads TGTGCCAGCAGCTTACTAGCCCACAATGAGCAGTTCTTC. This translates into CASSLLAHNEQFF.

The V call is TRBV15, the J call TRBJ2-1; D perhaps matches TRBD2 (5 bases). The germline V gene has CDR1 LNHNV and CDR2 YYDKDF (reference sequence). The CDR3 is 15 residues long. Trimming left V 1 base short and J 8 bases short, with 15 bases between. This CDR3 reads CATSRGQNTRDEQFF. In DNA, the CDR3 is TGTGCCACCAGCAGAGGTCAAAATACTAGAGATGAGCAGTTCTTC.

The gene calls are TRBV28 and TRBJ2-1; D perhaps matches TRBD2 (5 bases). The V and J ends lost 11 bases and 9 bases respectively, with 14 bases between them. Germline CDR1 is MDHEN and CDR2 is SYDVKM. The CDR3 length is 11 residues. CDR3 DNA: TGTGCCGCCTCCAGCGGAGGTGAGCAGTTCTTC. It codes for CAASSGGEQFF.

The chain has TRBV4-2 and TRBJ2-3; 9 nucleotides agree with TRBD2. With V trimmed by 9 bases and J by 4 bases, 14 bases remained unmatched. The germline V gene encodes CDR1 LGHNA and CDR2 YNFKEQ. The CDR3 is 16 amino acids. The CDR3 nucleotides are TGTGCCAGTAAAAGATCGGGCGGGAGGGTTTCAGATACGCAGTATTTT. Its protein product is CASKRSGGRVSDTQYF.

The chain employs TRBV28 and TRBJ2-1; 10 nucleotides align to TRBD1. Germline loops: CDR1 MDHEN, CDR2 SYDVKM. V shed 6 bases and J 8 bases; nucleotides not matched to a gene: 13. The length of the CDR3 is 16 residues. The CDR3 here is CASSLTPGQGKDEQFF. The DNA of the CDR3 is TGTGCCAGCAGCCTAACTCCGGGACAGGGGAAGGATGAGCAGTTCTTC.

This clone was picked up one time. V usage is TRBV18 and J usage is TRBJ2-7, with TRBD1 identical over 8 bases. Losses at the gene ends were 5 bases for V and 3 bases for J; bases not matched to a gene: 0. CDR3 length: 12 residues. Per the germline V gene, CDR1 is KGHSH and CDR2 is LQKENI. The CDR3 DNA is TGTGCCAGCTCAGGACAGGGCTACGAGCAGTACTTC. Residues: CASSGQGYEQYF.

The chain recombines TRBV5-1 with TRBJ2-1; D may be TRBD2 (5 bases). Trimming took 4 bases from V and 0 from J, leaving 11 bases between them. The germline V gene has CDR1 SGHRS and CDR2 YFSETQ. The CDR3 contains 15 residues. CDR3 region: CASSQAAGSYNEQFF. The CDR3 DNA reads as TGCGCCAGCAGCCAAGCGGCAGGCTCCTACAATGAGCAGTTCTTC.

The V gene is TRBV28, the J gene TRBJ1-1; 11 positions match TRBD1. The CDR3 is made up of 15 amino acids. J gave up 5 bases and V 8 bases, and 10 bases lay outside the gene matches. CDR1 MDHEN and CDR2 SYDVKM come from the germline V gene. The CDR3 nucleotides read TGTGCCAGCCCCGGGACAGGGGGATTATCGACTGAAGCTTTCTTT. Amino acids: CASPGTGGLSTEAFF.

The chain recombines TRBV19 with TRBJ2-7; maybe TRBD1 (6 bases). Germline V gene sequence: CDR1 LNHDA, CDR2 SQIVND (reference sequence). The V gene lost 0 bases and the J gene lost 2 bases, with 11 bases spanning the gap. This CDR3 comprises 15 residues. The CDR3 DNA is TGTGCCAGTAGTATAGAGGTTGGGGGCCCCTACGAGCAGTACTTC. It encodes CASSIEVGGPYEQYF.

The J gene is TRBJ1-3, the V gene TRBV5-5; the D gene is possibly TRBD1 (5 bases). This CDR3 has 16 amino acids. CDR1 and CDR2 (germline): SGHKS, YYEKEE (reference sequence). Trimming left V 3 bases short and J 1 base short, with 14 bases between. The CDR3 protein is CASSSSDTSSGNTIYF. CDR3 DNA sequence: TGTGCCAGCAGCTCCTCGGACACCTCGTCTGGAAACACCATATATTTT. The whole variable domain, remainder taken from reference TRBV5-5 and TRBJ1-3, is DAGVTQSPTHLIKTRGQQVTLRCSPISGHKSVSWYQQVLGQGPQFIFQYYEKEERGRGNFPDRFSARQFPNYSSELNVNALLLGDSALYLCASSSSDTSSGNTIYFGEGSWLTVV.

CDR3 loop: CASSLEIPTTTEAFF. Written as DNA, the CDR3 is TGTGCCAGCAGCTTAGAGATCCCTACTACAACTGAAGCTTTCTTT. The rearrangement joins TRBV7-8 to TRBJ1-1; no definite D call. CDR1 SGHVS and CDR2 FQNEAQ come from the germline V gene. Trimming took off 1 base at V and 5 bases at J, with 14 bases between the two ends. The CDR3 is 15 residues long.

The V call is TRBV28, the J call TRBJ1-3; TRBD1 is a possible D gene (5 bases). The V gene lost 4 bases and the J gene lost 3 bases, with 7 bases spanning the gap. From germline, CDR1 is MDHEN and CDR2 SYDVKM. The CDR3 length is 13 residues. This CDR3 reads CASSSGYGNTIYF. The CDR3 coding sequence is TGTGCCAGCAGTTCAGGGTATGGAAACACCATATATTTT.

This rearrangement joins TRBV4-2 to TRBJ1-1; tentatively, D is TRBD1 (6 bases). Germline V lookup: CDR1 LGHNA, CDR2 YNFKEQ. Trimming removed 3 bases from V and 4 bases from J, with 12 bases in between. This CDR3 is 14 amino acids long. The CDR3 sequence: CASSQKRGGTEAFF. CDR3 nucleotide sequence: TGTGCCAGCAGCCAGAAAAGGGGGGGCACTGAAGCTTTCTTT.

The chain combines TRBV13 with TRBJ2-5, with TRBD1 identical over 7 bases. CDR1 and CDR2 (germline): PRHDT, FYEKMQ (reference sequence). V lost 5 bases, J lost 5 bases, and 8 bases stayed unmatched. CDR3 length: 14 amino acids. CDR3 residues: CASSGDRDGETQYF. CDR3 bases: TGTGCCAGCAGCGGTGACAGGGACGGGGAGACCCAGTACTTC.

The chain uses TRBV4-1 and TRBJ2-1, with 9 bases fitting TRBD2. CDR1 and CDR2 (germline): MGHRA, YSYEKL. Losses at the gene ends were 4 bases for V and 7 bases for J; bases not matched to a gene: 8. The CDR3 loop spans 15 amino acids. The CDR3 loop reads CASSLLAGVRNEQFF. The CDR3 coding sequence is TGCGCCAGCAGCCTTTTAGCGGGAGTTAGGAATGAGCAGTTCTTC.

The DNA for the CDR3 is TGTGCCAGCACAACTGGTAGTACCTACGAGCAGTACTTC. Its protein product is CASTTGSTYEQYF. The V and J genes are TRBV5-6 and TRBJ2-7; D is undetermined. The CDR3 is made up of 13 amino acids. Trimming removed 6 bases at V and 2 bases at J, with 12 bases between. CDR1 SGHDT and CDR2 YYEEEE come from the germline V gene. The full variable domain, rest sourced from reference TRBV5-6 and TRBJ2-7, is DAGVTQSPTHLIKTRGQQVTLRCSPKSGHDTVSWYQQALGQGPQFIFQYYEEEERQRGNFPDRFSGHQFPNYSSELNVNALLLGDSALYLCASTTGSTYEQYFGPGTRLTVT.

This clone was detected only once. CDR3 nucleotide sequence: TGTGCCAGCAGCCCCGAACAGGATCGGGACGAGCAGTACTTC. This translates into CASSPEQDRDEQYF. The V and J genes are TRBV11-2 and TRBJ2-7; a possible D gene is TRBD1 (5 bases). V was pared by 5 bases and J by 5 bases, with 16 bases between. CDR1 and CDR2 (germline): SGHAT, FQNNGV. The CDR3 has 14 amino acids.

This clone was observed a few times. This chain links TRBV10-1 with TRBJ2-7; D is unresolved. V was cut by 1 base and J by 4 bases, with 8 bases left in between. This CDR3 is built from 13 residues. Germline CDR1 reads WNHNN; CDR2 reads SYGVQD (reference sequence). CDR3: CASSEFHTYEQYF. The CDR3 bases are TGCGCCAGCAGTGAGTTCCACACGTACGAGCAGTACTTC.

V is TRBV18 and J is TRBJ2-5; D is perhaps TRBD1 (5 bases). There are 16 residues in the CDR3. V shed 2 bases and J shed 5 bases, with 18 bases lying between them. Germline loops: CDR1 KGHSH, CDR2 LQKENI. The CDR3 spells CASSPTRTPLGETQYF. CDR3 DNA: TGTGCCAGCTCACCAACCCGGACACCCCTGGGGGAGACCCAGTACTTC.

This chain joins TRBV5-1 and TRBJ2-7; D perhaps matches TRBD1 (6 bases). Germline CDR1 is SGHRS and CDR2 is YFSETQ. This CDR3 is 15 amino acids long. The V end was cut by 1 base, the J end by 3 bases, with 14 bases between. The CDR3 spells CASSLLPGAVYEQYF. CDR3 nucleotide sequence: TGCGCCAGCAGCTTGCTCCCAGGGGCAGTCTACGAGCAGTACTTC.

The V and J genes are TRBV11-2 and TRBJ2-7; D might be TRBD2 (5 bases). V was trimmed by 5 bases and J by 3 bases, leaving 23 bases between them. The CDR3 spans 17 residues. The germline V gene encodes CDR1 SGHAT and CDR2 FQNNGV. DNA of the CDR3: TGTGCCAGCAGCCTCTACAGCGGCTCTGATACCGACTACGAGCAGTACTTC. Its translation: CASSLYSGSDTDYEQYF.

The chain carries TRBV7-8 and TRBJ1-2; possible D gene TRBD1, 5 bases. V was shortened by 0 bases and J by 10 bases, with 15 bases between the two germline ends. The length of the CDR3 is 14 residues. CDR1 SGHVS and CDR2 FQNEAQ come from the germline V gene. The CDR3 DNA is TGTGCCAGCAGCTTAGCGGGGCAGCCCGAGGCCTACACCTTC. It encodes CASSLAGQPEAYTF.

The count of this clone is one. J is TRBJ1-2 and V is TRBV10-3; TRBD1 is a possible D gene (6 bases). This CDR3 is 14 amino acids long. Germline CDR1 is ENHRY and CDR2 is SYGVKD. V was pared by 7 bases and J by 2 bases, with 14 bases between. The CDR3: CAITGDTANYGYTF. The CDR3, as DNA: TGTGCCATCACAGGGGACACAGCGAACTATGGCTACACCTTC.

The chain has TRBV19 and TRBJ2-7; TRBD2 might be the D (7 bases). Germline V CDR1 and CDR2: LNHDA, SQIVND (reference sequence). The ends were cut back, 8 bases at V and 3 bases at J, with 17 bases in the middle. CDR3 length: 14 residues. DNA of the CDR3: TGTGCCAGTTCGCCTGGGGGGGCCCTCTACGAGCAGTACTTC. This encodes CASSPGGALYEQYF.